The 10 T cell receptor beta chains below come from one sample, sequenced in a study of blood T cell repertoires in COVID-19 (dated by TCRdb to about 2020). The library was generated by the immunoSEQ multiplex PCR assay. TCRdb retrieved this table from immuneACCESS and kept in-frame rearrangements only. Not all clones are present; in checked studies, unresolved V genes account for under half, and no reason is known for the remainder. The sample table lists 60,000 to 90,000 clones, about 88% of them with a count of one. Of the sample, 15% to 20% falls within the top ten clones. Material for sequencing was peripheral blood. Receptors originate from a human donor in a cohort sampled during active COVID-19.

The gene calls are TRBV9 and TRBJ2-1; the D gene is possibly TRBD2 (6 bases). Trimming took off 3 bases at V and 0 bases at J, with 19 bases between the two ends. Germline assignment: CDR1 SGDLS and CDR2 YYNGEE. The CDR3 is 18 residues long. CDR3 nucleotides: TGTGCCAGCAGCGGTCTAACTAGCTCCCACCTCTCCTACAATGAGCAGTTCTTC. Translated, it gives CASSGLTSSHLSYNEQFF.

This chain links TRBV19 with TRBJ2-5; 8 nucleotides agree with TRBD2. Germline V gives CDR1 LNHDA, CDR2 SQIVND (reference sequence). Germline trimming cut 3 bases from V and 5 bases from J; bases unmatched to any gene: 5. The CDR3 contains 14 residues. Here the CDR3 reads CASSIKAGVETQYF. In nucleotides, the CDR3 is TGTGCCAGTAGTATTAAAGCGGGAGTGGAGACCCAGTACTTC.

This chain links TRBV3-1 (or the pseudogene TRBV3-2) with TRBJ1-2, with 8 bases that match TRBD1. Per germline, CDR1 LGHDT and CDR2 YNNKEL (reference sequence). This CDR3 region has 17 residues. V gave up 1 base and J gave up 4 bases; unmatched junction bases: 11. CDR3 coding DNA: TGTGCCAGCAGCCAAGGACAGGGGTCATCCCTCCGCTATGGCTACACCTTC. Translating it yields CASSQGQGSSLRYGYTF.

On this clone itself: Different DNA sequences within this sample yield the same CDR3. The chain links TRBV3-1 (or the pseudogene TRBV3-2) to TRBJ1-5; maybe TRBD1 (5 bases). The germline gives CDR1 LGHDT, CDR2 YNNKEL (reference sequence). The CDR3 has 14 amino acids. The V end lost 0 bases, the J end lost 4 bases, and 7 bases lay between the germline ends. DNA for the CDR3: TGTGCCAGCAGCCAAGATGGGGGGAATCAGCCCCAGCATTTT. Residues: CASSQDGGNQPQHF.

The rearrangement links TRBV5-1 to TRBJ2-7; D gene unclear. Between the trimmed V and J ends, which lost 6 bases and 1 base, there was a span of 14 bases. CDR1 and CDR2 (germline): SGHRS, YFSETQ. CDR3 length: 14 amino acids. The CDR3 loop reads CASMPSRHSYEQYF. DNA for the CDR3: TGCGCCAGCATGCCAAGCAGGCATTCCTACGAGCAGTACTTC.

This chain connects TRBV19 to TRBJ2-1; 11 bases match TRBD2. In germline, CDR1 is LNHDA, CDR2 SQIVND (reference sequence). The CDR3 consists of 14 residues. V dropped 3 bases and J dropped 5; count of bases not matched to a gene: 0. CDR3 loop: CASSMGLADNEQFF. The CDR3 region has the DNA TGTGCCAGTAGTATGGGACTAGCGGACAATGAGCAGTTCTTC.

The CDR3 DNA reads TGTGCCACCAGTGATACAGGGTTCGGTGAGACCCAGTACTTC. Translated, it gives CATSDTGFGETQYF. The chain has TRBV24-1 and TRBJ2-5; perhaps TRBD1 as D (6 bases). V was clipped by 3 bases and J by 5 bases, with 12 bases between them. This CDR3 has 14 residues. The V gene's germline CDR1 is KGHDR and CDR2 SFDVKD.

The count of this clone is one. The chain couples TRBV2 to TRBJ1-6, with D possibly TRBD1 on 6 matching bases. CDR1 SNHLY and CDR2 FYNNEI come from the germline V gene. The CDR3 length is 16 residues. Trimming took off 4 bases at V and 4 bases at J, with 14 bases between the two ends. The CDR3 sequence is CASSGERQEYNSPLHF. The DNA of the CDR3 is TGTGCCAGCAGTGGGGAGAGACAGGAGTATAATTCACCCCTCCACTTT.

The CDR3 spells CASNSPRGVSYNEQFF. CDR3 DNA sequence: TGTGCCAGCAACTCGCCCAGGGGGGTATCCTACAATGAGCAGTTCTTC. The chain couples TRBV2 to TRBJ2-1, with a weak D call TRBD1 (7 bases). Germline CDR1 reads SNHLY; CDR2 reads FYNNEI. V lost 7 bases to trimming and J lost 1 base, with 17 bases between them. This CDR3 region has 16 residues. Combining the CDR3 with reference TRBV2 and TRBJ2-1 gives the whole variable domain EPEVTQTPSHQVTQMGQEVILRCVPISNHLYFYWYRQILGQKVEFLVSFYNNEISEKSEIFDDQFSVERPDGSNFTLKIRSTKLEDSAMYFCASNSPRGVSYNEQFFGPGTRLTVL.

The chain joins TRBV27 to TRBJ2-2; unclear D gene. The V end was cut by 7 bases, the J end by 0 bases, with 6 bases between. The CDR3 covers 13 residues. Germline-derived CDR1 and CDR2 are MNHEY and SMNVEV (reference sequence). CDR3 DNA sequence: TGTGCCAGCAAACTGGCGAACACCGGGGAGCTGTTTTTT. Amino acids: CASKLANTGELFF.